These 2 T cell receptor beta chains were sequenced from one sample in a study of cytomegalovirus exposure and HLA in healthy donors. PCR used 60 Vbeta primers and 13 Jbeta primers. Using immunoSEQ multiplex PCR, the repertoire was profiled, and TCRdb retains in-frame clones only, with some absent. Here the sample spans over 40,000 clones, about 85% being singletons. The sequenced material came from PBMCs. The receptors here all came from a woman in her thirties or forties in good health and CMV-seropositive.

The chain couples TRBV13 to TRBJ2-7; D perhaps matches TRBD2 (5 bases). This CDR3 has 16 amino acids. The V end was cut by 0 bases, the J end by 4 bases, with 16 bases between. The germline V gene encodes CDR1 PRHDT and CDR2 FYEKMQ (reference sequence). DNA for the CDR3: TGTGCCAGCAGCTTAGGCCTACACGGGGTTAATTACGAGCAGTACTTC. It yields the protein CASSLGLHGVNYEQYF.

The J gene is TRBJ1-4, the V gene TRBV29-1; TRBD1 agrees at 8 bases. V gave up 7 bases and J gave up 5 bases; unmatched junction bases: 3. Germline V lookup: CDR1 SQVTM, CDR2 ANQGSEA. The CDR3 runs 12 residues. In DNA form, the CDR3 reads TGCAGCGGACAGGGGTACAATGAAAAACTGTTTTTT. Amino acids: CSGQGYNEKLFF.